This TCR beta chain comes out of a study of blood T cells in healthy people across ages. The CDR3 runs 14 residues. The V gene end was trimmed by 5 bases and the J gene end by 3 bases; junction bases not matched to a gene: 5. The germline gives CDR1 DFQATT, CDR2 SNEGSKA (reference sequence). This clonotype was picked up many times. Its antigen is still unknown. General observations from the study: Roughly linear age-related decline in beta diversity appeared, significant by age 40.

A second PCR of 7 to 11 cycles used a sample-barcoded 5' primer and a J-beta primer mix. Sequencing of every sample gave 2.5 million or more CDR3-containing paired-end reads. Each CDR3 protein is one row after TCRdb ran MiXCR on the 5' RACE reads. The sample consists of about 620,000 distinct CDR3 sequences, roughly half of them appearing once. The sequence came from an elderly woman in good health. This chain joins TRBV20-1 and TRBJ2-7; 12 bases align to TRBD2. Sequencing was done on a sample of blood. CDR3 in DNA: TGCAGTGCTGCAGGACTAGCGGGACACTACGAGCAGTACTTC. This codes for CSAAGLAGHYEQYF.